This T cell receptor (beta chain) is from a study of identical twins. CDR3 length equals 17 residues. V dropped 5 bases and J dropped 1 base, with 17 bases sitting between them. Germline V gives CDR1 SGHVS, CDR2 FNYEAQ. With regard to this clonotype: Its antigen is unidentified.

The authors used template switching to add a universal primer site and gave cDNA unique molecular identifiers. MiXCR, run by TCRdb on the 5' RACE reads, gives a single entry per CDR3 protein. The data contain 300,000 to 400,000 distinct CDR3 sequences, around 12% of them seen just once; the ten biggest clones take up approximately 7.9%. General study findings and limits: Analyses of zero insertions could be partly confounded by invariant MAIT and iNKT cells. Weaker excess sharing between twins was seen in beta out-of-frame sequences. Models, which agreed with sharing between unrelated individuals, nonetheless underestimated the out-of-frame TCR alpha sharing seen in monozygotic twins.

This sample also belongs to another study, concerning yellow fever vaccine responses in identical twins.

This sequence was found in a young woman in good health. The genes are TRBV7-6 and TRBJ2-2, with no clear D. Sequences were obtained from CD8+ T cells sorted from blood. CDR3 amino acids: CASSNPAVWENTGELFF. The CDR3 region has the DNA TGTGCCAGCAGCAACCCCGCCGTGTGGGAGAACACCGGGGAGCTGTTTTTT.